What follows is one T cell receptor (beta chain) and its context. The sample belongs to a study of CD4+ T cells in melanoma. Generated by immunoSEQ multiplex PCR, the TCRdb table keeps only in-frame clones and is missing some. The data show about 8,900 clones, 70% to 80% seen once. Germline lookup yields CDR1 SGDLS and CDR2 YYNGEE. CDR3 length: 16 amino acids. J was trimmed by 7 bases and V by 4 bases; bases with no gene match: 11. Sequenced material: cells from a culture (not recorded whether cultured in vitro). The chain uses TRBV9 and TRBJ2-1, with 10 bases identical to TRBD2. The sequence derives from a human donor with melanoma. As DNA, the CDR3 is TGTGCCAGCAGCTTACTGAGCGGGGGGGCCGGGAATGAGCAGTTCTTC. It yields the protein CASSLLSGGAGNEQFF. The variable domain in full, with the rest retrieved from reference TRBV9 and TRBJ2-1, is DSGVTQTPKHLITATGQRVTLRCSPRSGDLSVYWYQQSLDQGLQFLIQYYNGEERAKGNILERFSAQQFPDLHSELNLSSLELGDSALYFCASSLLSGGAGNEQFFGPGTRLTVL.